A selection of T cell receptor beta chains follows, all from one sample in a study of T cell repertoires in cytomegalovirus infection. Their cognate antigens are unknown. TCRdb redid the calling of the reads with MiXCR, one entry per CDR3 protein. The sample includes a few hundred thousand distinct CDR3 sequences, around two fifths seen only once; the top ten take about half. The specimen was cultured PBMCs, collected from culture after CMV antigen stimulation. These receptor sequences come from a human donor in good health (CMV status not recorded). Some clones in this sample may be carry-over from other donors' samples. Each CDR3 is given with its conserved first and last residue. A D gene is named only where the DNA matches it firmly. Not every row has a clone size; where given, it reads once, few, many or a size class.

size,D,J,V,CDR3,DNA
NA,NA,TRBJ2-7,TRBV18,CASSPAAGVGARSWQYF,TGTGCCAGCTCACCAGCAGCAGGGGTAGGGGCCCGAAGTTGGCAGTACTTC
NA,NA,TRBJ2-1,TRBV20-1,CSARSQETRGEQFF,TGCAGTGCTAGATCCCAAGAGACCAGGGGAGAGCAGTTCTTC
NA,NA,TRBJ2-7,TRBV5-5,CASSTSPGWDYEQYF,TGTGCCAGCAGCACGTCCCCGGGGTGGGACTACGAGCAGTACTTC
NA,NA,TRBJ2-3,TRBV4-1,CASSQVPKITDTQYF,TGCGCCAGCAGCCAAGTTCCCAAAATCACAGATACGCAGTATTTT
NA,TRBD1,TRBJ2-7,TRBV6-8,CASSRRTGTRREQYF,TGTGCCAGCAGTCGGAGGACAGGAACCCGTCGGGAGCAGTACTTC
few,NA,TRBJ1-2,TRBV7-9,CASSLFPGNYGYTF,TGTGCCAGCAGCTTATTCCCAGGGAACTATGGCTACACCTTC
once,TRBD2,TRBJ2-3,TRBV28,CASRKPGLAGGRTDTQYF,TGTGCCAGCAGAAAACCCGGACTAGCGGGGGGGAGGACAGATACGCAGTATTTT
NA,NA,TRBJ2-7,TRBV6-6,CASQQRPSSYEQYF,TGTGCCAGCCAGCAGCGGCCGAGCTCCTACGAGCAGTACTTC
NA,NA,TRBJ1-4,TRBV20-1,CSASLNEKLFF,TGCAGTGCTAGCCTCAATGAAAAACTGTTTTTT
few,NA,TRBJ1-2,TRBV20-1,CSASDRRANYGYTF,TGCAGTGCTTCTGACAGGCGAGCTAACTATGGCTACACCTTC
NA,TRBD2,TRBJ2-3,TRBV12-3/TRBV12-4,CASRDGSGRWDTQYF,TGTGCCAGCCGAGACGGCAGCGGGAGGTGGGATACGCAGTATTTT
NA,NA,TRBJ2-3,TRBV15,CATSRDGTDTQYF,TGTGCCACCAGCAGAGATGGCACAGATACGCAGTATTTT
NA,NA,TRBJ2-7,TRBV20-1,CSARHPKSGYEQYF,TGCAGTGCTAGACACCCGAAGAGCGGCTACGAGCAGTACTTC
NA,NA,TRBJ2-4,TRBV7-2,CASSPTLIDIQYF,TGTGCCAGCAGCCCCACCCTCATAGACATTCAGTACTTC
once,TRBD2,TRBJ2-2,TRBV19,CASSPKAGGYTGELFF,TGTGCCAGTAGTCCGAAAGCGGGAGGGTACACCGGGGAGCTGTTTTTT
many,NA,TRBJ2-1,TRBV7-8,CASSFAPSYNEQFF,TGTGCCAGCAGCTTCGCACCCTCCTACAATGAGCAGTTCTTC
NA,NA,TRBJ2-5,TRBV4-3,CASSPTSPRGETQYF,TGCGCCAGCAGCCCAACGTCACCGAGAGGGGAGACCCAGTACTTC
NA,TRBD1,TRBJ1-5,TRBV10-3,CAISKTGPSQPQHF,TGTGCCATCAGTAAGACAGGGCCTTCTCAGCCCCAGCATTTT
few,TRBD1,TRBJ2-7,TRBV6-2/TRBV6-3,CASIRDRAYYEQYF,TGTGCCAGCATCCGGGACAGGGCATACTACGAGCAGTACTTC
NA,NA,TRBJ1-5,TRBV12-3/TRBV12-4,CASSSRQASVGNQPQHF,TGTGCCAGCTCAAGTAGGCAGGCGTCGGTTGGCAATCAGCCCCAGCATTTT
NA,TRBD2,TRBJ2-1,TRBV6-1,CASGFGFGTSFPEQFF,TGTGCCAGCGGATTTGGGTTTGGGACTAGTTTTCCTGAGCAGTTCTTC
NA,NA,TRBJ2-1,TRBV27,CASSSGGLGGNEQFF,TGTGCCAGCAGTTCGGGGGGCCTTGGGGGGAATGAGCAGTTCTTC
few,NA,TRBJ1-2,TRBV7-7,CASSLAQKRRPKTWTF,TGTGCCAGCAGCTTAGCTCAGAAGCGACGCCCAAAGACGTGGACCTTC
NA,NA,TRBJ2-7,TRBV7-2,CASSYYSGPYEQYF,TGTGCCAGCAGCTACTACTCCGGCCCCTACGAGCAGTACTTC
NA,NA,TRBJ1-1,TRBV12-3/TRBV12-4,CASSLALAVTTEAFF,TGTGCCAGCAGTTTAGCGCTGGCAGTTACGACTGAAGCTTTCTTT
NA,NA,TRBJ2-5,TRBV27,CASSSPGRRAIETQYF,TGTGCCAGCAGCTCGCCGGGGCGCAGGGCTATTGAGACCCAGTACTTC
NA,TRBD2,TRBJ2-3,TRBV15,CATSRGLAGVWGTDTQYF,TGTGCCACCAGCAGAGGACTAGCGGGAGTTTGGGGCACAGATACGCAGTATTTT
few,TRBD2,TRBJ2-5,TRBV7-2,CASSWPPWSAGPVRTQYF,TGTGCCAGCAGCTGGCCCCCCTGGTCAGCGGGGCCCGTTAGGACCCAGTACTTC
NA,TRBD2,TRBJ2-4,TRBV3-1,CASSQGGSENIQYF,TGTGCCAGCAGCCAAGGCGGGAGCGAAAACATTCAGTACTTC
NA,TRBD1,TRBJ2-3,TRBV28,CASSLSGQGLISTDTQYF,TGTGCCAGCAGTTTATCGGGACAGGGGTTAATTAGCACAGATACGCAGTATTTT
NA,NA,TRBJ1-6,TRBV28,CASISRRGSPLHF,TGTGCCAGCATTTCTCGGAGGGGGTCACCCCTCCACTTT
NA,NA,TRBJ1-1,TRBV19,CASSIDGQGPAFF,TGTGCCAGTAGTATAGATGGGCAGGGCCCAGCTTTCTTT
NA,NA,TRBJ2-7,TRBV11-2,CASSVNPGTIEQYF,TGTGCCAGCAGCGTGAATCCGGGAACGATCGAGCAGTACTTC
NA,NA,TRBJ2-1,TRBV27,CASSRDGGPYNEQFF,TGTGCCAGCAGTCGTGACGGGGGCCCCTACAATGAGCAGTTCTTC
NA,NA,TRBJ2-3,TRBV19,CASSIDRWGPTQYF,TGTGCCAGTAGTATAGATCGGTGGGGGCCTACGCAGTATTTT
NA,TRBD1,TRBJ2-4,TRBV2,CASSGQAEAKNIQYF,TGTGCCAGCAGCGGACAGGCGGAGGCCAAAAACATTCAGTACTTC
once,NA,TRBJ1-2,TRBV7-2,CASSLVRGRAQEGYTF,TGTGCCAGCAGCTTAGTGAGGGGCAGGGCCCAGGAGGGCTACACCTTC
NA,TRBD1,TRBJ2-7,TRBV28,CASRDRGPGYEQYF,TGTGCCAGCAGAGACAGGGGGCCGGGCTACGAGCAGTACTTC
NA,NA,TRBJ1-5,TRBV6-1,CASSQPGDSNQPQHF,TGTGCCAGCAGCCAACCGGGGGACTCCAATCAGCCCCAGCATTTT
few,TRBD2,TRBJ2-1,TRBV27,CASSLSGRAAYNEQFF,TGTGCCAGCAGCCTTAGCGGGAGGGCCGCCTACAATGAGCAGTTCTTC
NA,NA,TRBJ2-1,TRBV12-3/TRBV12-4,CASSFWRRSNEQFF,TGTGCCAGCAGTTTCTGGCGGAGATCCAATGAGCAGTTCTTC
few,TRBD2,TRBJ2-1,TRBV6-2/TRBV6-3,CASSYHRGGYNEQFF,TGTGCCAGCAGTTACCACCGGGGGGGCTACAATGAGCAGTTCTTC
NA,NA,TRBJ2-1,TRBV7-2,CASSFGGSNEQFF,TGTGCCAGCAGCTTCGGAGGGAGTAATGAGCAGTTCTTC
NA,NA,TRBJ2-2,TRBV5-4,CASSPQGGGRFTGELFF,TGTGCCAGCAGCCCACAAGGTGGCGGCAGGTTCACCGGGGAGCTGTTTTTT
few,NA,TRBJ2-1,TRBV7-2,CASSLNGRYNEQFF,TGTGCCAGCAGCTTAAACGGGCGGTACAATGAGCAGTTCTTC
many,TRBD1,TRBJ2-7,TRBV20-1,CSASGTGISEQYF,TGCAGTGCGTCCGGGACAGGGATCTCCGAGCAGTACTTC
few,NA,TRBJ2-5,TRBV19,CASSIWDSGETQYF,TGTGCCAGTAGTATCTGGGACAGCGGGGAGACCCAGTACTTC
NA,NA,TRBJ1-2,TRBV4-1,CASSQVQGPRYGYTF,TGCGCCAGCAGCCAAGTCCAGGGCCCTCGATATGGCTACACCTTC
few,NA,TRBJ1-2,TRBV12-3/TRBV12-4,CASSAGRGTRGGYTF,TGTGCCAGCAGTGCCGGCAGGGGTACGCGAGGGGGCTACACCTTC
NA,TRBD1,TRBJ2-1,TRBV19,CASSIGGTGINEQFF,TGTGCCAGTAGTATAGGCGGGACAGGTATTAATGAGCAGTTCTTC
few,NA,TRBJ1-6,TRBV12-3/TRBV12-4,CASSLNAGLTDSPLHF,TGTGCCAGCAGTCTCAACGCGGGACTCACGGATTCACCCCTCCACTTT
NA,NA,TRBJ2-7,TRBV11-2,CASSPRGSSSYEQYF,TGTGCCAGCAGCCCGAGGGGGTCGAGCTCCTACGAGCAGTACTTC
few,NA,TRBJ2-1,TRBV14,CASSQEDYYNEQFF,TGTGCCAGCAGCCAAGAGGACTACTACAATGAGCAGTTCTTC
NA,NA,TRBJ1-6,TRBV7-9,CASSYLSGSDSPLHF,TGTGCCAGCAGCTACCTCAGCGGGAGCGATTCACCCCTCCACTTT
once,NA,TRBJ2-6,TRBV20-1,CSAVGGQGSGANVLTF,TGCAGTGCCGTAGGGGGTCAGGGTTCTGGGGCCAACGTCCTGACTTTC